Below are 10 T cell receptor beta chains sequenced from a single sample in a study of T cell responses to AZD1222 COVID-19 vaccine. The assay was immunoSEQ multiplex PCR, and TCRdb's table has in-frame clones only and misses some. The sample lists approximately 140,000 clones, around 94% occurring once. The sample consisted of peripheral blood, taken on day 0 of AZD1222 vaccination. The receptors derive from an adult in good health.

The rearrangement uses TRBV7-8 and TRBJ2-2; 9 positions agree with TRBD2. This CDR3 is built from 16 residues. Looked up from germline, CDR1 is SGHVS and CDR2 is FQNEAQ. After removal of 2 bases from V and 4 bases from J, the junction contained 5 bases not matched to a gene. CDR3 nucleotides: TGTGCCAGCAGCTTAAGCGGGAGGCTAGTCACCGGGGAGCTGTTTTTT. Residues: CASSLSGRLVTGELFF.

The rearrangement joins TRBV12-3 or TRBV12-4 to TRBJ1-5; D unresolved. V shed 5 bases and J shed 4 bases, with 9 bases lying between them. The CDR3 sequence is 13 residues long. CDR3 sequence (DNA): TGTGCCAGCAGTCCCGGTCAAAATCAGCCCCAGCATTTT. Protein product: CASSPGQNQPQHF.

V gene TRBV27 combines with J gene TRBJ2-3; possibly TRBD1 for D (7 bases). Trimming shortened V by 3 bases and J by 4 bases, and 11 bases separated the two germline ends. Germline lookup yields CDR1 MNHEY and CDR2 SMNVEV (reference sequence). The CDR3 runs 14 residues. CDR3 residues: CASSLAGGSDTQYF. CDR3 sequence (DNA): TGTGCCAGCAGTTTGGCAGGGGGGTCAGATACGCAGTATTTT.

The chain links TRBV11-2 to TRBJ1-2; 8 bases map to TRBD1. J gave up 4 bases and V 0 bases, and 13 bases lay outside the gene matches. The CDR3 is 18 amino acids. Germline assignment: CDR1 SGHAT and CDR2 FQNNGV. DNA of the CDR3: TGTGCCAGCAGCTTAGAGGCAGGGGGCCGAACTGAGGGCTATGGCTACACCTTC. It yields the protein CASSLEAGGRTEGYGYTF.

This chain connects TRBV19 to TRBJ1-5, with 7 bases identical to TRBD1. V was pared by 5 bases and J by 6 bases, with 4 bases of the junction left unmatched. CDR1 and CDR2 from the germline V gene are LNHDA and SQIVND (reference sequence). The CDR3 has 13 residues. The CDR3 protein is CASSLDRAQPQHF. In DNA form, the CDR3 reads TGTGCCAGTAGTCTCGACAGGGCTCAGCCCCAGCATTTT.

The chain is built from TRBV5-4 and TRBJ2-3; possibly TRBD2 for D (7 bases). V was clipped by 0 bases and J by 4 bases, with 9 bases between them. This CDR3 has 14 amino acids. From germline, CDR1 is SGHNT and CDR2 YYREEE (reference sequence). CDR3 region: CASSLGGGADTQYF. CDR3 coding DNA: TGTGCCAGCAGCTTGGGGGGGGGCGCAGATACGCAGTATTTT.

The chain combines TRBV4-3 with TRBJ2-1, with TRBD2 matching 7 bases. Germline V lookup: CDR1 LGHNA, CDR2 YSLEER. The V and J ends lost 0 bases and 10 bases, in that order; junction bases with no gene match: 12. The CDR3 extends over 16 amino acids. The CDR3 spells CASSQDRGGPRSEQFF. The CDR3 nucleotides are TGCGCCAGCAGCCAAGATCGGGGAGGGCCAAGGTCGGAGCAGTTCTTC.

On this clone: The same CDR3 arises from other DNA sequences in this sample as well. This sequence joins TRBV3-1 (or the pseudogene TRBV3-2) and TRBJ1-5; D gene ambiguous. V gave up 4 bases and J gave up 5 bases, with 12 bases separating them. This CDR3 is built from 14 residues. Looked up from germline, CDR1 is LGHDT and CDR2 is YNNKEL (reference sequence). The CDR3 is CASSPGTGYQPQHF. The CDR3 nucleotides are TGTGCCAGCAGCCCGGGAACGGGGTATCAGCCCCAGCATTTT.

The CDR3 region is CATSEKADEKLFF. CDR3 DNA sequence: TGTGCCACCAGCGAGAAGGCTGATGAAAAACTGTTTTTT. The chain is built from TRBV15 and TRBJ1-4, with no clear D. CDR1 is LNHNV and CDR2 is YYDKDF in the germline V gene (reference sequence). The CDR3 contains 13 residues. V was shortened by 5 bases and J by 6 bases, with 10 bases between the two germline ends.

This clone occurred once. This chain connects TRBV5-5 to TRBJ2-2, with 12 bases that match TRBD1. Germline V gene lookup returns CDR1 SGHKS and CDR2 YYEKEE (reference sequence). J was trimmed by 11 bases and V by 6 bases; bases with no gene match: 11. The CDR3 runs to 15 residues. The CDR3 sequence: CASNPKGDRGRELFF. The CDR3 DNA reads TGTGCCAGCAACCCCAAGGGGGACAGGGGGCGTGAGCTGTTTTTT.